In its sample, the clone carrying this T cell receptor beta chain was seen many times. Its specificity is unknown. TCRdb analysed the 5' RACE reads with MiXCR anew, one entry per CDR3 protein. The sample has 45,000 to 65,000 distinct CDR3 sequences, 7.4% seen once. V shed 0 bases and J shed 2 bases, with 23 bases lying between them. Germline CDR1 LNHNV, CDR2 YYDKDF (reference sequence). This CDR3 region has 19 residues. This specimen belongs to a study of CD8 T cells in ankylosing spondylitis. Findings and limits, study-wide: The study identified a TCR beta motif of under ten highly homologous variants that appeared characteristic of ankylosing spondylitis blood.

What was sequenced was blood, either unsorted or a sorted T cell fraction (not recorded which). This clonotype was sampled from a female donor with ankylosing spondylitis or in good health (not recorded which). V gene TRBV15 combines with J gene TRBJ2-7; D may be TRBD1 (5 bases). The CDR3 loop reads CATSRDIQGLFDSPYEQYF. The CDR3 region has the DNA TGTGCCACCAGCAGAGATATCCAGGGCTTATTTGATTCTCCCTACGAGCAGTACTTC.